The T cell receptor beta chain described here comes from a study of long-term antiretroviral therapy in people with HIV. About the study: First collections came about a decade before the 2015 immediate-ART recommendation. Overall study findings and caveats: Repertoires looked antigen-experienced, with only a slight naive shift after ART. Diversity went up after ART and still fell short of transplant donor controls.

V was trimmed by 4 bases and J by 7 bases, leaving 4 bases between them. The CDR3 has 11 residues. The libraries were made with immunoSEQ v3.0 at survey level. Some clones are missing from TCRdb's copy, which holds only in-frame ones; the method was immunoSEQ multiplex PCR. The data show 20,000 to 25,000 clones, roughly 84% seen once. Comments on this clone: The antigen is undetermined.

This clonotype was sampled from a man between 18 and 29 years old with HIV. This material consisted of unsorted PBMCs, taken 0.2 years before starting antiretroviral therapy. V is TRBV23-1 and J is TRBJ1-4; no reliable D call. TRBV23-1 is noted as an ORF with a role that remains uncertain. CDR3 loop: CASSLAEKLFF. CDR3 nucleotides: TGCGCCAGCAGTCTGGCTGAAAAACTGTTTTTT.